This record concerns one TCR beta chain sequence. The study recruited people aged about 18 to 89 years across under 25 US areas. The repertoire was sequenced with immunoSEQ multiplex PCR; TCRdb's copy has only in-frame clones and lacks some. The table includes approximately 250,000 clones, approximately 88% detected once. The record originates from a study of blood T cell repertoires in COVID-19. Study information: Samples came from the United States, Italy and Spain, spanning acute and convalescent COVID-19.

This CDR3 region has 13 residues. Germline loops: CDR1 SGDLS, CDR2 YYNGEE. Trimming took off 2 bases at V and 2 bases at J, with 5 bases between the two ends. The sequenced sample was PBMCs or T cells enriched from blood (not recorded which). The V gene is TRBV9, the J gene TRBJ1-3; no definite D call. This TCR derives from a woman aged 40 to 50 with acute COVID-19. DNA for the CDR3: TGTGCCAGCAGCGTTTCTGCTGGAAACACCATATATTTT. Protein product: CASSVSAGNTIYF.